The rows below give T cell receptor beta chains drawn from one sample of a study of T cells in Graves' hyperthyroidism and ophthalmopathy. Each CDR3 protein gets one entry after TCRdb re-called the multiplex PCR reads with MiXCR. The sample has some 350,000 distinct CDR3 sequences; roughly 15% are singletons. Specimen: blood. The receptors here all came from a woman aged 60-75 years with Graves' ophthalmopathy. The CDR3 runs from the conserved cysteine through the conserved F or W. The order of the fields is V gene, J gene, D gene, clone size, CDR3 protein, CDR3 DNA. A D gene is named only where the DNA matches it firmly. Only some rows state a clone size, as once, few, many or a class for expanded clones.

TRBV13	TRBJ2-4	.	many	CASSMDTGIQYF	TGTGCCAGCAGCATGGACACAGGGATTCAGTACTTC
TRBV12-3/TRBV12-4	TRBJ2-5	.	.	CASSWGRQYQETQYF	TGTGCCAGCAGTTGGGGACGGCAGTACCAAGAGACCCAGTACTTC
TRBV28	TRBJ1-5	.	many	CASSFQGLDRNTQHF	TGTGCCAGCAGTTTTCAGGGGCTCGACCGAAATACCCAGCATTTT
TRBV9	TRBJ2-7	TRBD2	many	CASSPLGVAGGEQYF	TGTGCCAGCAGCCCACTCGGAGTAGCGGGAGGAGAGCAGTACTTC
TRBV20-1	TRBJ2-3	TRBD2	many	CSASGLAGITDTQYF	TGCAGTGCTAGTGGCCTAGCGGGAATAACAGATACGCAGTATTTT
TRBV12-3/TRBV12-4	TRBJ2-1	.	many	CASSLWDGQFF	TGTGCCAGCAGTTTATGGGACGGACAGTTCTTC
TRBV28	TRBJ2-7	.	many	CASSLYFGDAYEQYF	TGTGCCAGCAGTTTATACTTTGGGGACGCCTACGAGCAGTACTTC
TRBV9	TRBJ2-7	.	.	CASSVSGAGGSEQYF	TGTGCCAGCAGCGTTTCTGGGGCCGGCGGCAGCGAGCAGTACTTC
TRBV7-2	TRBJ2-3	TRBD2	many	CASSLGEGRRSTDTQYF	TGTGCCAGCAGCTTAGGGGAGGGACGCCGTAGCACAGATACGCAGTATTTT
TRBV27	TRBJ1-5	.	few	CASSLYGGRGSNQPQHF	TGTGCCAGCAGTTTATACGGGGGGCGGGGGAGCAATCAGCCCCAGCATTTT
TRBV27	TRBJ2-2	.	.	CANKKGGMNTGELFF	TGTGCCAACAAAAAGGGCGGGATGAACACCGGGGAGCTGTTTTTT
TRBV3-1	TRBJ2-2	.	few	CASSQNPPGGTGELFF	TGTGCCAGCAGCCAAAATCCGCCAGGCGGCACCGGGGAGCTGTTTTTT
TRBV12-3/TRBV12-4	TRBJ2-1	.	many	CASSLAREGEQFF	TGTGCCAGCAGTTTGGCCCGTGAGGGTGAGCAGTTCTTC
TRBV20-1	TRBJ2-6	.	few	CSARGRSGLPSF	TGCAGTGCTAGAGGTAGATCGGGACTCCCTTCTTTC
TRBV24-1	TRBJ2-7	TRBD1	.	CATSDLGDSNYEQYF	TGTGCCACCAGTGATTTAGGGGACAGCAACTACGAGCAGTACTTC
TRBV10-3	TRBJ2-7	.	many	CAISPEATTYEQYF	TGTGCCATCAGCCCGGAAGCGACAACCTACGAGCAGTACTTC
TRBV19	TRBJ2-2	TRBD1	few	CASRTRDRRNTGELFF	TGTGCCAGCCGGACCCGGGACAGGAGAAACACCGGGGAGCTGTTTTTT
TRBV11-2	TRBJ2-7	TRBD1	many	CASSLFSGGQNEQYF	TGTGCCAGCAGCTTATTTTCAGGGGGCCAGAACGAGCAGTACTTC
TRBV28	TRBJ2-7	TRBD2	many	CASRGGYEQYF	TGTGCCAGCAGGGGGGGGTACGAGCAGTACTTC
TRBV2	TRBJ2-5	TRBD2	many	CASRKAGGLETQYF	TGTGCCAGCAGGAAGGCGGGAGGGCTGGAGACCCAGTACTTC
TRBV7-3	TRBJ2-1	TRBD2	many	CASSSLKREYNEQFF	TGTGCCAGCAGCTCCCTCAAGCGGGAGTACAATGAGCAGTTCTTC
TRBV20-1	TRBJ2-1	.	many	CSASLRTSSYNEQFF	TGCAGTGCTAGCTTGCGGACGAGCTCCTACAATGAGCAGTTCTTC
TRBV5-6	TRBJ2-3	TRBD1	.	CASSQYGTAPDTQYF	TGTGCCAGCAGCCAATACGGGACAGCTCCAGATACGCAGTATTTT
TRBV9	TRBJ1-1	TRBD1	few	CASSAGGPLPTGLNTEAFF	TGTGCCAGCAGCGCCGGGGGCCCCCTGCCGACAGGGTTGAACACTGAAGCTTTCTTT
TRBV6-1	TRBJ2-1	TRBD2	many	CASSPTLAGGPVNEQFF	TGTGCCAGCAGTCCGACCTTAGCGGGAGGGCCGGTCAATGAGCAGTTCTTC
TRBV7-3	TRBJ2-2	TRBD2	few	CASSLIGLAGGSPTGELFF	TGTGCCAGCAGCTTAATTGGACTAGCGGGAGGGTCGCCCACCGGGGAGCTGTTTTTT
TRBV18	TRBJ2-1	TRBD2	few	CASSGGSNNEQFF	TGTGCCAGCTCGGGGGGGAGCAACAATGAGCAGTTCTTC
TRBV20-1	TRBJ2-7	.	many	CSVLSGQTYEQYF	TGCAGTGTCCTCTCCGGGCAGACCTACGAGCAGTACTTC
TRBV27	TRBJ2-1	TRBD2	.	CASSSRLAGGGYNEQFF	TGTGCCAGCAGCTCCAGGTTAGCGGGAGGCGGCTACAATGAGCAGTTCTTC
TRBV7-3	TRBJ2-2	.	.	CASSLNAGADGELFF	TGTGCCAGCAGCTTAAACGCAGGGGCGGACGGGGAGCTGTTTTTT
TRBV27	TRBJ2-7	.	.	CASSLSLASIYEQYF	TGTGCCAGCAGTTTATCCCTAGCGAGTATCTACGAGCAGTACTTC
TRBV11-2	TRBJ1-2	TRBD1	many	CASRYGQGYYGYTF	TGTGCCAGCCGCTATGGACAGGGGTACTATGGCTACACCTTC
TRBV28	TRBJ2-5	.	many	CASSHARPRQETQYF	TGTGCCAGCAGCCACGCCCGACCGAGGCAGGAGACCCAGTACTTC
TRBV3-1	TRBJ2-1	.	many	CASSQERGGYNEQFF	TGTGCCAGCAGCCAAGAGAGGGGAGGATACAATGAGCAGTTCTTC
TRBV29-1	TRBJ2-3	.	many	CSVEDQAFPTDTQYF	TGCAGCGTTGAAGATCAAGCCTTCCCCACAGATACGCAGTATTTT
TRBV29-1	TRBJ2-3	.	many	CSVAPLGSDTQYF	TGCAGCGTTGCCCCACTGGGGTCAGATACGCAGTATTTT
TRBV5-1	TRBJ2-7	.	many	CASSIDGQSSYEQYF	TGCGCCAGCAGTATCGACGGACAGAGCTCCTACGAGCAGTACTTC
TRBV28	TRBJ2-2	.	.	CASGGLLNTGELFF	TGTGCCAGCGGGGGGCTGCTTAACACCGGGGAGCTGTTTTTT
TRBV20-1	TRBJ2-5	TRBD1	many	CSAGGEETQYF	TGCAGTGCAGGGGGCGAGGAGACCCAGTACTTC
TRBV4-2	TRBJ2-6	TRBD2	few	CASSQDGRGTGANVLTF	TGTGCCAGCAGCCAAGACGGGAGGGGGACTGGGGCCAACGTCCTGACTTTC
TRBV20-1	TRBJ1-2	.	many	CSAAPSGANYGYTF	TGCAGTGCTGCTCCCTCAGGGGCCAACTATGGCTACACCTTC
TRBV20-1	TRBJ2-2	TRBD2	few	CSAKISAGGPGVTGELFF	TGCAGTGCTAAGATCTCGGCGGGAGGCCCTGGGGTCACCGGGGAGCTGTTTTTT
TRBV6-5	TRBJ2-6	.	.	CASSYSRMTGANVLTF	TGTGCCAGCAGTTACTCCAGAATGACTGGGGCCAACGTCCTGACTTTC
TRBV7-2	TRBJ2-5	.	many	CASSLGRSGVETQYF	TGTGCCAGCAGCTTAGGAAGATCGGGAGTTGAGACCCAGTACTTC
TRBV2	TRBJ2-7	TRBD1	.	CASSERDRVTYEQYF	TGTGCCAGCAGTGAAAGGGACAGGGTCACCTACGAGCAGTACTTC
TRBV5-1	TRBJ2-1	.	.	CASSHGRGTRGVSYNEQSF	TGCGCCAGCAGCCACGGACGGGGTACGAGGGGGGTTTCCTACAATGAGCAGTCCTTC
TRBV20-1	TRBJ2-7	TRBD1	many	CSARVRGPEQYF	TGCAGTGCTAGAGTGAGGGGGCCTGAGCAGTACTTC